A selection of T cell receptor beta chains follows, all from one sample in a study of blood T cell repertoires in COVID-19. Method: immunoSEQ multiplex PCR; TCRdb's copy keeps in-frame clones and lacks some. Of more than 250,000 clones in the sample, roughly 88% are singletons; the top ten hold roughly 1.2%. Material: PBMCs or T cells enriched from blood (not recorded which). The receptors shown here come from a woman in her thirties or forties with acute COVID-19. The CDR3 runs from the conserved cysteine through the conserved F or W. Fields, in order: J gene, V gene, CDR3 protein.

TRBJ2-7 TRBV27 CASSLWGASGTPTKQYF
TRBJ2-2 TRBV9 CASSVGVNTGELFF
TRBJ2-1 TRBV4-1 CASSQASKQVLSREQFF
TRBJ1-1 TRBV19 CASSNQGPDLTEAFF
TRBJ2-7 TRBV7-6 CASSSRTSGESGQYF
TRBJ2-7 TRBV13 CASSLTGSPYEQYF
TRBJ1-2 TRBV7-9 CASSLASDNGYTF
TRBJ2-3 TRBV5-3 CARSLARLTSGRGVGGTDTQYF
TRBJ1-2 TRBV10-3 CAISGTGRQGYTF
TRBJ2-1 TRBV9 CASSARPAGDVNEQFF
TRBJ2-1 TRBV5-6 CASSSHPRLAGFYNEQFF
TRBJ1-6 TRBV28 CASSGVIPPLHF
TRBJ1-6 TRBV5-4 CASSPTTYNSPLHF
TRBJ1-2 TRBV23-1 CASSQVTRPFRGPGYTF
TRBJ2-3 TRBV2 CASSEASSTQYF
TRBJ1-3 TRBV3-1/TRBV3-2 CASSQFGETIYF
TRBJ2-3 TRBV24-1 CATSAFKISGISTDTQYF
TRBJ1-2 TRBV29-1 CSVADGDYGYTF
TRBJ1-1 TRBV19 CASSDETGSTEAFF
TRBJ1-2 TRBV11-3 CASSFGGSALGYTF
TRBJ2-1 TRBV7-8 CASSLGTDRAHEQFF
TRBJ2-3 TRBV4-3 CASSRFKGPTDTQYF
TRBJ2-1 TRBV28 CASSSHQREGHNEQFF
TRBJ1-6 TRBV5-4 CASSLDPGLNSPLHF
TRBJ2-7 TRBV3-1/TRBV3-2 CASSAAGHYEQYF
TRBJ1-5 TRBV27 CASSPRMVREGNQPQHF
TRBJ2-4 TRBV29-1 CSVYTLAGSDLAKNIQYF
TRBJ2-1 TRBV12-5 CASGLVPGHNEQFF
TRBJ1-1 TRBV7-9 CASSKEEGTEAFF
TRBJ2-1 TRBV28 CASSLGQGAEQFF
TRBJ1-6 TRBV14 CASSQDRGRSPLHF
TRBJ1-4 TRBV13 CASSTGDRGRTIEKLFF
TRBJ2-1 TRBV6-5 CASSREGEQFF
TRBJ1-5 TRBV12-3/TRBV12-4 CASSPQVYQPQHF
TRBJ2-7 TRBV28 CASSYPPVYEQYF
TRBJ2-1 TRBV9 CASSQLADSYHEQFF
TRBJ1-2 TRBV18 CASSPPDRVYGYTF
TRBJ2-1 TRBV7-2 CASSLAQAPYNEQFF
TRBJ2-5 TRBV7-8 CASTKWTERRARETQYF
TRBJ2-7 TRBV28 CASRSGQGWDEQYF
TRBJ2-5 TRBV2 CASSSDSAQETQYF
TRBJ1-3 TRBV5-8 CASSLASTTDLGNTIYF
TRBJ1-1 TRBV10-1 CASSEPGKTEAFF
TRBJ1-4 TRBV5-1 CASSPGRQGEKLFF
TRBJ2-7 TRBV30 CAVSLWREQTSSYEQYF
TRBJ2-3 TRBV25-1 CASSLAGAQIGEQYF
TRBJ1-6 TRBV9 CASSSTGGRNSPLHF